This TCR beta chain originates from a study of T cell repertoires in cytomegalovirus infection. The wider study: Indications came from public TCR beta signatures; they pointed to CMV infection and to a matching HLA type.

Germline V gives CDR1 SGHTA, CDR2 FQGNSA. The V and J ends lost 4 bases and 2 bases respectively, with 11 bases between them. The length of the CDR3 is 14 residues. This clonotype has a count of ten or more. The antigen is not known. MiXCR was run by TCRdb on the reads, yielding one entry per CDR3 protein. Of roughly 200,000 distinct CDR3 sequences in the sample, nearly 9.5% were seen once. Whole-study results and caveats: In two of eight donors, the top clonotype was HLA-C-restricted CMV-specific. Frequencies of public TCR beta families were cumulated, and this identified carriers of CMV plus the relevant HLA.

This chain joins TRBV7-2 and TRBJ1-2; D might be TRBD1 (5 bases). The receptor comes from a human donor in good health (CMV status not recorded). Some clones in this sample may be carry-over from other donors' samples. The sequenced material came from PBMCs. CDR3 in amino acids: CASSSHWGNYGYTF. CDR3 in DNA: TGTGCCAGCAGCTCCCATTGGGGCAACTATGGCTACACCTTC.